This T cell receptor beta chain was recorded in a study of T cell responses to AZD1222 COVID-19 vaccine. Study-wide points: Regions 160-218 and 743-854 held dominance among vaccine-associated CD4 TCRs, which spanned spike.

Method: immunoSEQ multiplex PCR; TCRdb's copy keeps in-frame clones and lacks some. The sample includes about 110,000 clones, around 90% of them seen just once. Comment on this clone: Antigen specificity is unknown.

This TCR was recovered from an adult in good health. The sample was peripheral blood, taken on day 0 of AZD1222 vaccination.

This CDR3 reads CASSGGTGRNEKLFF. DNA for the CDR3: TGTGCCAGCAGTGGGGGGACAGGGCGGAATGAAAAACTGTTTTTT. The V gene is TRBV2, the J gene TRBJ1-4, with 9 bases aligning to TRBD1. The trim removed 4 bases at V and 5 bases at J, leaving 5 bases unmatched. CDR3 length: 15 amino acids. From germline, CDR1 is SNHLY and CDR2 FYNNEI.